These T cell receptor beta chains were read from a single sample in a study of cytomegalovirus exposure and HLA in healthy donors. Sequencing was performed with immunoSEQ multiplex PCR; in TCRdb, only in-frame clones are kept and a portion is missing. Of roughly 68,000 clones in the sample, around 75% were seen once. The sample was PBMCs. The receptors come from a woman aged 30 to 39 in good health and CMV-seropositive. Each CDR3 is given with its conserved first and last residue. A D gene is named only where the DNA matches it firmly. Not all rows give a size; the values are once, few, many and, for expanded clones, a class.

d_gene: TRBD2; abundance: .; v_gene: TRBV15; j_gene: TRBJ2-2; len: 17; CDR3nt: TGTGCCACCAGCAGAACTTGGGAACTAGCGGTGACCGGGGAGCTGTTTTTT; CDR3aa: CATSRTWELAVTGELFF
d_gene: TRBD2; abundance: .; v_gene: TRBV5-4; j_gene: TRBJ2-4; len: 18; CDR3nt: TGTGCCAGCAGCGAGGGTCTAGCGGGAGCAGGGGCCAAAAACATTCAGTACTTC; CDR3aa: CASSEGLAGAGAKNIQYF
d_gene: .; abundance: .; v_gene: TRBV7-2; j_gene: TRBJ2-4; len: 11; CDR3nt: TGTGCCAGCAGCTCACCACCTCTACAGTACTTC; CDR3aa: CASSSPPLQYF
d_gene: TRBD2; abundance: .; v_gene: TRBV18; j_gene: TRBJ2-5; len: 16; CDR3nt: TGTGCCAGCTCACCAACTAGCGGGAGGGCCGCGGAGACCCAGTACTTC; CDR3aa: CASSPTSGRAAETQYF
d_gene: .; abundance: few; v_gene: TRBV19; j_gene: TRBJ2-2; len: 11; CDR3nt: TGTGCCAGTACCTACACCGGGGAGCTGTTTTTT; CDR3aa: CASTYTGELFF
d_gene: TRBD1; abundance: .; v_gene: TRBV4-2; j_gene: TRBJ2-7; len: 15; CDR3nt: TGTGCCAGCAGCCACCTCGGACAGGCACTCTACGAGCAGTACTTC; CDR3aa: CASSHLGQALYEQYF
d_gene: .; abundance: .; v_gene: TRBV5-1; j_gene: TRBJ2-3; len: 15; CDR3nt: TGCGCCAGCAGCTTGGGGCCAGGCGGCACAGATACGCAGTATTTT; CDR3aa: CASSLGPGGTDTQYF
d_gene: TRBD1; abundance: .; v_gene: TRBV19; j_gene: TRBJ1-5; len: 15; CDR3nt: TGTGCCAGTAAGCAGGGGGCGAATAGCAATCAGCCCCAGCATTTT; CDR3aa: CASKQGANSNQPQHF
d_gene: .; abundance: few; v_gene: TRBV5-6; j_gene: TRBJ1-1; len: 14; CDR3nt: TGTGCCAGCAGCTTCGAGGGAATGAACACTGAAGCTTTCTTT; CDR3aa: CASSFEGMNTEAFF
d_gene: TRBD1; abundance: .; v_gene: TRBV27; j_gene: TRBJ2-2; len: 16; CDR3nt: TGTGCCAGCAGTGGCCAAGGGGGCGAATACACCGGGGAGCTGTTTTTT; CDR3aa: CASSGQGGEYTGELFF
d_gene: TRBD1; abundance: .; v_gene: TRBV7-2; j_gene: TRBJ1-2; len: 14; CDR3nt: TGTGCCAGCAGCTTGGGGACAGGTTATTATGGCTACACCTTC; CDR3aa: CASSLGTGYYGYTF
d_gene: TRBD2; abundance: .; v_gene: TRBV4-2; j_gene: TRBJ2-5; len: 17; CDR3nt: TGTGCCAGCAGCCACGGGACTAGCGGGACCGGGGGAGAGACCCAGTACTTC; CDR3aa: CASSHGTSGTGGETQYF
d_gene: .; abundance: few; v_gene: TRBV6-1; j_gene: TRBJ1-4; len: 17; CDR3nt: TGTGCCAGCAGTGAATGGAGGGCCCTTGCAACTAATGAAAAACTGTTTTTT; CDR3aa: CASSEWRALATNEKLFF
d_gene: TRBD1; abundance: .; v_gene: TRBV27; j_gene: TRBJ2-1; len: 17; CDR3nt: TGTGCCAGCAGTTTCACAGGGGACCCCAGATATAGAAATGAGCAGTTCTTC; CDR3aa: CASSFTGDPRYRNEQFF
d_gene: .; abundance: many; v_gene: TRBV6-5; j_gene: TRBJ1-3; len: 14; CDR3nt: TGTGCCAGCACCCGAGCCGGGGGAGGAAACACCATATATTTT; CDR3aa: CASTRAGGGNTIYF
d_gene: .; abundance: .; v_gene: TRBV6-5; j_gene: TRBJ2-3; len: 14; CDR3nt: TGTGCCAGCAGTTACCCGGTTATCCCTCGAGGGCAGTATTTT; CDR3aa: CASSYPVIPRGQYF
d_gene: TRBD1; abundance: .; v_gene: TRBV9; j_gene: TRBJ1-1; len: 15; CDR3nt: TGTGCCAGCAGCCCGACAGGGGCTTTTAACACTGAAGCTTTCTTT; CDR3aa: CASSPTGAFNTEAFF
d_gene: TRBD1; abundance: few; v_gene: TRBV29-1; j_gene: TRBJ2-1; len: 12; CDR3nt: TGCAGCGTTTCTCTTACAGGGGATGAGCAGTTCTTC; CDR3aa: CSVSLTGDEQFF
d_gene: .; abundance: .; v_gene: TRBV19; j_gene: TRBJ2-7; len: 13; CDR3nt: TGTGCCAGTAGTCCAGGTCCCCAATACGAGCAGTACTTC; CDR3aa: CASSPGPQYEQYF
d_gene: TRBD2; abundance: .; v_gene: TRBV5-1; j_gene: TRBJ2-1; len: 17; CDR3nt: TGCGCCAGCAGCACGGACCTCGGACTAGCGGGAGTCAGTGAGCAGTTCTTC; CDR3aa: CASSTDLGLAGVSEQFF
d_gene: .; abundance: .; v_gene: TRBV7-3; j_gene: TRBJ2-2; len: 15; CDR3nt: TGTGCCAGCAGCTTACCGGGAGCGGGCACCGGGGAGCTGTTTTTT; CDR3aa: CASSLPGAGTGELFF
d_gene: TRBD1; abundance: few; v_gene: TRBV23-1; j_gene: TRBJ2-7; len: 17; CDR3nt: TGCGCCAGCAGTCCTCGGACAGGCCCATGGGGAATATACGAGCAGTACTTC; CDR3aa: CASSPRTGPWGIYEQYF
d_gene: TRBD1; abundance: .; v_gene: TRBV6-5; j_gene: TRBJ1-1; len: 12; CDR3nt: TGTGCCAGCAGTTATGCTCGGACAGGAGCTTTCTTT; CDR3aa: CASSYARTGAFF
d_gene: .; abundance: .; v_gene: TRBV6-6; j_gene: TRBJ1-4; len: 15; CDR3nt: TGTGCCAGCAGTTACAACGCTGAGGAGGAGGAAAAACTGTTTTTT; CDR3aa: CASSYNAEEEEKLFF
d_gene: TRBD2; abundance: .; v_gene: TRBV11-2; j_gene: TRBJ2-7; len: 18; CDR3nt: TGTGCCAGCAGCTTTGGCGGATTAAGCGGGAGAGGGGGCTACGAGCAGTACTTC; CDR3aa: CASSFGGLSGRGGYEQYF
d_gene: TRBD1; abundance: .; v_gene: TRBV6-5; j_gene: TRBJ1-5; len: 15; CDR3nt: TGTGCCAGCAGCCTACAGGGGGGGAGCAATCAGCCCCAGCATTTT; CDR3aa: CASSLQGGSNQPQHF